Presented here are 23 T cell receptor beta chains from one specimen sequenced in a study of T cell repertoires in cytomegalovirus infection. Each CDR3 protein is one row after TCRdb ran MiXCR on the reads. The sample has around 260,000 distinct CDR3 sequences; roughly 10% are singletons. The source material was PBMCs. The receptor set was obtained from a human donor in good health (CMV status not recorded). Some clones in this sample may be carry-over from other donors' samples.

This clonotype occurred many times. The chain uses TRBV9 and TRBJ1-2; 7 nucleotides line up with TRBD1. This CDR3 comprises 12 residues. Losses at the gene ends were 1 base for V and 14 bases for J; bases not matched to a gene: 8. Germline V gene data show CDR1 as SGDLS and CDR2 as YYNGEE. CDR3 loop: CASSVSDGQETF. The CDR3 nucleotides are TGTGCCAGCAGCGTAAGTGACGGACAGGAAACCTTC.

This clonotype occurred many times. The chain couples TRBV7-8 to TRBJ1-3; 7 bases match TRBD1. Germline V gene data show CDR1 as SGHVS and CDR2 as FQNEAQ. There are 17 residues in the CDR3. V lost 5 bases and J lost 0; bases outside the gene matches: 10. CDR3 coding DNA: TGTGCCAGCAGCACAGGGGAGGGAGAATACTCTGGAAACACCATATATTTT. Encoded protein: CASSTGEGEYSGNTIYF. The full variable domain, in which reference TRBV7-8 and TRBJ1-3 provide the parts outside the CDR3, is GAGVSQSPRYKVAKRGQDVALRCDPISGHVSLFWYQQALGQGPEFLTYFQNEAQLDKSGLPSDRFFAERPEGSVSTLKIQRTQQEDSAVYLCASSTGEGEYSGNTIYFGEGSWLTVV.

The chain links TRBV13 to TRBJ1-6; D is undetermined. This CDR3 is 14 amino acids long. Trimming shortened V by 6 bases and J by 9 bases, and 15 bases separated the two germline ends. Germline loops: CDR1 PRHDT, CDR2 FYEKMQ (reference sequence). In DNA form, the CDR3 reads TGTGCCAGCAGTTTCGACGGGTCGAGTTCACCCCTCCACTTT. Translating it yields CASSFDGSSSPLHF.

This clonotype was detected only a few times. The V gene is TRBV5-6, the J gene TRBJ2-2; tentatively, D is TRBD1 or TRBD2 (6 bases each). CDR3 size: 17 residues. Trimming left V 6 bases short and J 1 base short, with 19 bases between. Germline V gene data show CDR1 as SGHDT and CDR2 as YYEEEE. CDR3 sequence reads: CASNSGGRAMNTGELFF. The CDR3 DNA is TGTGCCAGCAATTCCGGGGGCAGGGCTATGAACACCGGGGAGCTGTTTTTT.

The chain joins TRBV7-3 to TRBJ1-6; D might be TRBD1 (5 bases). The V gene lost 4 bases and the J gene lost 7 bases, with 11 bases spanning the gap. This CDR3 is built from 14 residues. Germline lookup yields CDR1 SGHTA and CDR2 FQGTGA. Here the CDR3 reads CASSSGGENSPLHF. As DNA, the CDR3 is TGTGCCAGCAGCTCCGGGGGGGAGAATTCACCCCTCCACTTT.

This clonotype appeared many times. CDR3 coding DNA: TGTGCCAGCAGCCGGGCGGGACAGGCGGACCACGAGCAGTACTTC. Its protein is CASSRAGQADHEQYF. This sequence joins TRBV7-6 and TRBJ2-7; 8 bases fit TRBD1. CDR3 size: 15 residues. V lost 5 bases and J lost 5; bases outside the gene matches: 11. Germline lookup yields CDR1 SGHVS and CDR2 FNYEAQ.

This clonotype was observed at least ten times. The rearrangement uses TRBV11-2 and TRBJ2-1, with 7 bases lining up with TRBD1. V trimming: 5 bases; J trimming: 5 bases; junction bases outside the gene matches: 3. Germline CDR1 reads SGHAT; CDR2 reads FQNNGV. There are 13 residues in the CDR3. CDR3 region: CASSLDRHNEQFF. For the CDR3, the DNA is TGTGCCAGCAGCCTGGACAGGCACAATGAGCAGTTCTTC.

The J gene is TRBJ1-1, the V gene TRBV20-1; 7 bases line up with TRBD1. Germline trimming cut 6 bases from V and 4 bases from J; bases unmatched to any gene: 8. This CDR3 comprises 13 residues. CDR1 and CDR2 (germline): DFQATT, SNEGSKA (reference sequence). CDR3 region: CSAPVTGATEAFF. CDR3 DNA: TGCAGTGCACCCGTTACAGGGGCCACTGAAGCTTTCTTT.

This clonotype was seen ten or more times. The chain uses TRBV7-2 and TRBJ2-2; a possible D gene is TRBD1 (5 bases). The CDR3 totals 15 residues. The V gene lost 1 base and the J gene lost 4 bases, with 10 bases spanning the gap. Germline V gene sequence: CDR1 SGHTA, CDR2 FQGNSA. CDR3 sequence: CASSLGYRTTGELFF. In DNA, the CDR3 is TGTGCCAGCAGCTTAGGATACAGGACCACCGGGGAGCTGTTTTTT.

This clonotype was observed a few times. J is TRBJ2-1 and V is TRBV5-6; possibly TRBD2 for D (5 bases). The CDR3 covers 15 residues. CDR1 SGHDT and CDR2 YYEEEE come from the germline V gene. Trimming stripped 5 bases from V and 0 bases from J, with 12 bases between. The CDR3 sequence: CASSEGPSSYNEQFF. DNA of the CDR3: TGTGCCAGCAGTGAGGGCCCTAGCTCCTACAATGAGCAGTTCTTC.

The V call is TRBV20-1, the J call TRBJ2-1; TRBD2 matches at 7 bases. V lost 5 bases and J lost 6; bases outside the gene matches: 13. The CDR3 runs 15 residues. Germline V gene lookup returns CDR1 DFQATT and CDR2 SNEGSKA (reference sequence). This CDR3 reads CSAGEGRGLTNEQFF. The CDR3 region has the DNA TGCAGTGCTGGGGAGGGGAGGGGACTTACCAATGAGCAGTTCTTC.

This clonotype was counted ten times or more. Here the CDR3 DNA reads TGTGCCAGCAGCCGGATTTATAGCAATCAGCCCCAGCATTTT. Protein sequence: CASSRIYSNQPQHF. The chain combines TRBV7-2 with TRBJ1-5; D uncertain. Trimming shortened V by 5 bases and J by 0 bases, and 8 bases separated the two germline ends. CDR1 and CDR2 (germline): SGHTA, FQGNSA. This CDR3 region has 14 residues.

This clonotype was counted ten times or more. V gene TRBV11-2 combines with J gene TRBJ2-7; 7 nucleotides match TRBD2. Germline V CDR1 and CDR2: SGHAT, FQNNGV. The CDR3 has 13 amino acids. With V trimmed by 4 bases and J by 8 bases, 8 bases remained unmatched. DNA of the CDR3: TGTGCCAGCAGCTCCGGACTAGGGAACCAGCAGTACTTC. The encoded protein is CASSSGLGNQQYF.

The J gene is TRBJ1-5, the V gene TRBV30; D is possibly TRBD1 (5 bases). The V end was cut by 3 bases, the J end by 11 bases, with 20 bases between. Looked up from germline, CDR1 is GTSNPN and CDR2 is SVGIG (reference sequence). The length of the CDR3 is 14 residues. The CDR3 bases are TGTGCCTGGAGGAGCCGTGATCGGGGGATGACCCAGCATTTT. As protein: CAWRSRDRGMTQHF.

This clonotype was counted at least ten times. The chain has TRBV7-2 and TRBJ1-1, with D unclear. V lost 0 bases and J 2 bases, leaving 7 bases between the germline ends. Germline assignment: CDR1 SGHTA and CDR2 FQGNSA. The CDR3 is made up of 14 amino acids. CDR3 region: CASSLAPGNTEAFF. The CDR3 nucleotides read TGTGCCAGCAGCTTAGCGCCTGGTAACACTGAAGCTTTCTTT. The full variable domain, in which reference TRBV7-2 and TRBJ1-1 provide the parts outside the CDR3, is GAGVSQSPSNKVTEKGKDVELRCDPISGHTALYWYRQSLGQGLEFLIYFQGNSAPDKSGLPSDRFSAERTGGSVSTLTIQRTQQEDSAVYLCASSLAPGNTEAFFGQGTRLTVV.

This rearrangement joins TRBV29-1 to TRBJ1-2, with D perhaps TRBD1 (6 bases). Germline V gives CDR1 SQVTM, CDR2 ANQGSEA. Trimming cost V 4 bases and J 2 bases, with 14 bases left between them. The CDR3 has 14 residues. In DNA form, the CDR3 reads TGCAGCGTTGCAATGGGGGGCACAAACTATGGCTACACCTTC. Translation: CSVAMGGTNYGYTF.

This clonotype has at least ten counts. This sequence joins TRBV7-6 and TRBJ2-6; D perhaps matches TRBD2 (6 bases). Trimming removed 4 bases from V and 0 bases from J, with 10 bases in between. CDR1 and CDR2 from the germline V gene are SGHVS and FNYEAQ. This CDR3 has 16 amino acids. The CDR3 DNA reads TGTGCCAGCAGCTCCCTCGGGGGCTCTGGGGCCAACGTCCTGACTTTC. This gives the protein CASSSLGGSGANVLTF.

This clonotype was detected many times. This sequence joins TRBV7-2 and TRBJ2-3, with a tentative D call TRBD1 (6 bases). CDR1 and CDR2 (germline): SGHTA, FQGNSA. The V and J ends lost 1 base and 0 bases respectively, with 11 bases between them. The CDR3 totals 16 residues. CDR3 amino acids: CASSLGSGESTDTQYF. Written as DNA, the CDR3 is TGTGCCAGCAGCTTAGGGTCAGGGGAAAGCACAGATACGCAGTATTTT.

This clonotype was counted at least ten times. J is TRBJ2-7 and V is TRBV7-2; TRBD1 aligns across 8 bases. The CDR3 extends over 15 amino acids. V dropped 5 bases and J dropped 3; count of bases not matched to a gene: 9. Germline CDR1 is SGHTA and CDR2 is FQGNSA. The CDR3 bases are TGTGCCAGCAGCGTAGGGGGGACAGGTGTCTACGAGCAGTACTTC. Translation: CASSVGGTGVYEQYF. Filled out from reference TRBV7-2 and TRBJ2-7, the complete variable domain reads GAGVSQSPSNKVTEKGKDVELRCDPISGHTALYWYRQSLGQGLEFLIYFQGNSAPDKSGLPSDRFSAERTGGSVSTLTIQRTQQEDSAVYLCASSVGGTGVYEQYFGPGTRLTVT.

There are many counts of this clonotype. The rearrangement links TRBV7-2 to TRBJ1-3, with D uncertain. Germline V gene sequence: CDR1 SGHTA, CDR2 FQGNSA. The CDR3 is made up of 15 amino acids. V lost 1 base to trimming and J lost 4 bases, with 11 bases between them. CDR3 bases: TGTGCCAGCAGCTTAGTGGTGTTGGGGGGAAACACCATATATTTT. Its translation is CASSLVVLGGNTIYF.

This clonotype was observed a few times. The chain combines TRBV25-1 with TRBJ2-1, with 8 bases fitting TRBD2. This CDR3 region has 16 residues. The V and J ends lost 4 bases and 9 bases, in that order; junction bases with no gene match: 14. CDR1 and CDR2 (germline): MGHDK, SYGVNS. CDR3 sequence (DNA): TGTGCCAGCAGTGGAAAAACAGGGCTTCGGGGGGGTGAGCAGTTCTTC. Translated, it gives CASSGKTGLRGGEQFF.

This clonotype was counted once. The gene calls are TRBV19 and TRBJ2-1, with 7 bases lining up with TRBD2. Germline assignment: CDR1 LNHDA and CDR2 SQIVND (reference sequence). The CDR3 covers 12 residues. V dropped 5 bases and J dropped 10; count of bases not matched to a gene: 5. CDR3 nucleotide sequence: TGTGCCAGTAGTGTGGGGGAGGGGGAGCAGTTCTTC. This gives the protein CASSVGEGEQFF. The full variable domain, in which reference TRBV19 and TRBJ2-1 provide the parts outside the CDR3, is DGGITQSPKYLFRKEGQNVTLSCEQNLNHDAMYWYRQDPGQGLRLIYYSQIVNDFQKGDIAEGYSVSREKKESFPLTVTSAQKNPTAFYLCASSVGEGEQFFGPGTRLTVL.

This clonotype was seen many times. V usage is TRBV9 and J usage is TRBJ2-5, with D tentatively TRBD1 (5 bases). The germline V gene encodes CDR1 SGDLS and CDR2 YYNGEE. This CDR3 has 14 residues. The V end was cut by 3 bases, the J end by 5 bases, with 14 bases between. The CDR3, as DNA: TGTGCCAGCAGCGAGACCCAGGGTGGGGAGACCCAGTACTTC. Protein: CASSETQGGETQYF.